The 2 T cell receptor beta chains below were found in one sample sequenced in a study of CD4 and CD8 cells across lung adenocarcinoma regions. TCRdb re-derived calls from the PCR reads in MiXCR, one entry per CDR3 protein. The data hold over 7,500 distinct CDR3 sequences, with about half observed a single time. Source material: CD8+ T cells from the margin of a lung tumor. The source is a female donor with lung adenocarcinoma. The CD4 and CD8 labels of this study may be unreliable.

By sample fraction, this clonotype is medium-sized (0.01 to 0.1%). The rearrangement uses TRBV24-1 and TRBJ2-1; possible D gene TRBD2, 6 bases. The CDR3 contains 14 residues. Trimming removed 5 bases at V and 6 bases at J, with 13 bases between. Germline CDR1 reads KGHDR; CDR2 reads SFDVKD. CDR3 nucleotide sequence: TGTGCCACCAGTGCTCGGACTAATTCCAATGAGCAGTTCTTC. It codes for CATSARTNSNEQFF.

The chain joins TRBV6-5 to TRBJ2-3, with D possibly being TRBD1 or TRBD2 (6 bases each). CDR1 MNHEY and CDR2 SVGAGI come from the germline V gene. This CDR3 contains 15 residues. In DNA form, the CDR3 reads TGTGGCAGGGGTTACGGGGGCCGGGACCAAGATACGCAGTATTTT. Protein: CGRGYGGRDQDTQYF.